One and the same sample provided the 19 T cell receptor beta chains below, sequenced in a study of T cells expressing NK-cell markers. Each CDR3 protein gets one entry in TCRdb, which reprocessed the 5' RACE reads and gives no DNA. In total, the table holds roughly 450,000 distinct CDR3 sequences. Material for sequencing was blood T cells: a sorted CD56 or NKG2C T cell subset, CD4+ or CD8+ T cells, or bulk PBMC T cells (not recorded which). Receptors were obtained from a woman aged 45-65 years in good health.

The chain is built from TRBV4-2 and TRBJ2-1. CDR3 length: 12 amino acids. Germline lookup yields CDR1 LGHNA and CDR2 YNFKEQ. CDR3 residues: CASSQDLREQFF.

The chain carries TRBV19 and TRBJ2-3; TCRdb's D gene call, TRBD1, goes unchecked for lack of DNA. Germline lookup yields CDR1 LNHDA and CDR2 SQIVND (reference sequence). The CDR3 length is 17 residues. The chain's CDR3 is CASSTGTGASSTDTQYF.

This chain joins TRBV18 and TRBJ2-1; absent DNA, TCRdb's TRBD2 call cannot be checked. Germline assignment: CDR1 KGHSH and CDR2 LQKENI. This CDR3 is 14 amino acids long. This CDR3 is CASSPSRPLGEQFF. Drawing the rest from reference TRBV18 and TRBJ2-1, the complete variable domain is NAGVMQNPRHLVRRRGQEARLRCSPMKGHSHVYWYRQLPEEGLKFMVYLQKENIIDESGMPKERFSAEFPKEGPSILRIQQVVRGDSAAYFCASSPSRPLGEQFFGPGTRLTVL.

This chain connects TRBV6-1 to TRBJ2-2; TCRdb selects TRBD1, and the lack of DNA leaves this call unchecked. The CDR3 extends over 15 amino acids. Germline-derived CDR1 and CDR2 are MNHNS and SASEGT. The CDR3 sequence is CASVLTGLGTGELFF.

The chain links TRBV12-3 or TRBV12-4 to TRBJ1-2. The length of the CDR3 is 12 residues. CDR3 residues: CASSSRRYGYTF.

The chain has TRBV30 and TRBJ2-5. Germline values: CDR1 GTSNPN, CDR2 SVGIG (reference sequence). CDR3 length: 13 amino acids. CDR3 region: CAWNLEVQETQYF.

This sequence joins TRBV2 and TRBJ2-1; TCRdb picks TRBD2, but there is no DNA to check that call. The V gene's germline CDR1 is SNHLY and CDR2 FYNNEI. This CDR3 has 14 residues. Here the CDR3 reads CASRNGLAYNEQFF.

The V and J genes are TRBV20-1 and TRBJ2-3; TCRdb's D call of TRBD1 is untestable without DNA. The CDR3 spans 15 residues. CDR1 and CDR2 from the germline V gene are DFQATT and SNEGSKA (reference sequence). The CDR3 reads CSARDYGTGSDTQYF.

V gene TRBV6-2 or TRBV6-3 combines with J gene TRBJ2-7; the D gene TCRdb calls, TRBD1, cannot be checked with no DNA. This CDR3 comprises 16 residues. CDR1 is MNHEY and CDR2 is SVGEGT in the germline V gene. This CDR3 is CASSIPGVGLTYEQYF.

The chain uses TRBV12-3 or TRBV12-4 and TRBJ2-1; the D call from TCRdb, TRBD2, cannot be confirmed without DNA. The CDR3 has 16 residues. CDR3 region: CASSHWGLAEYNEQFF.

This sequence joins TRBV5-4 and TRBJ2-7; TCRdb returns TRBD1, unconfirmable since there is no DNA. Germline CDR1 reads SGHNT; CDR2 reads YYREEE (reference sequence). The CDR3 runs 14 residues. This CDR3 is CASSFPGDVYEQYF.

The rearrangement joins TRBV29-1 to TRBJ1-2; with no DNA, the TCRdb D assignment of TRBD1 cannot be verified. This CDR3 comprises 13 residues. The germline CDR1 and CDR2 sequences are SQVTM and ANQGSEA. The CDR3 is CSVSTAPNGGYTF.

The chain combines TRBV20-1 with TRBJ1-6; TCRdb selects TRBD1, and the lack of DNA leaves this call unchecked. CDR1 is DFQATT, CDR2 SNEGSKA, per germline (reference sequence). This CDR3 is built from 14 residues. The CDR3 reads CSAKGTEGISPLHF.

This chain joins TRBV12-3 or TRBV12-4 and TRBJ2-2. This CDR3 is 13 amino acids long. The CDR3 reads CASTLLSPGELFF.

The genes are TRBV12-3 or TRBV12-4 and TRBJ1-2; TCRdb proposes TRBD1, but this gene call is untestable without DNA. This CDR3 is 13 amino acids long. CDR3 protein: CASSLQGGYGYTF.

The J gene is TRBJ2-5, the V gene TRBV7-8; TCRdb reports TRBD2, a call that lacks DNA to check it against. From germline, CDR1 is SGHVS and CDR2 FQNEAQ. The CDR3 totals 13 residues. CDR3 region: CASSYLALGTQYF.

The chain links TRBV29-1 to TRBJ2-1; TCRdb calls TRBD2, which cannot be checked without DNA. CDR3 length: 12 residues. CDR1 SQVTM and CDR2 ANQGSEA come from the germline V gene. CDR3 region: CSVSSGLLELFF.

The chain is built from TRBV5-1 and TRBJ1-1; TCRdb selects TRBD1, and the lack of DNA leaves this call unchecked. CDR3 length equals 15 residues. From germline, CDR1 is SGHRS and CDR2 YFSETQ. The CDR3 region is CASSLTSGGGTEAFF. The complete variable domain, with remaining parts taken from reference TRBV5-1 and TRBJ1-1, reads KAGVTQTPRYLIKTRGQQVTLSCSPISGHRSVSWYQQTPGQGLQFLFEYFSETQRNKGNFPGRFSGRQFSNSRSEMNVSTLELGDSALYLCASSLTSGGGTEAFFGQGTRLTVV.

This chain links TRBV24-1 with TRBJ2-2; TCRdb picks TRBD1, but there is no DNA to check that call. Germline CDR1 is KGHDR and CDR2 is SFDVKD. The length of the CDR3 is 12 residues. CDR3 in amino acids: CASRTGTGELFF.